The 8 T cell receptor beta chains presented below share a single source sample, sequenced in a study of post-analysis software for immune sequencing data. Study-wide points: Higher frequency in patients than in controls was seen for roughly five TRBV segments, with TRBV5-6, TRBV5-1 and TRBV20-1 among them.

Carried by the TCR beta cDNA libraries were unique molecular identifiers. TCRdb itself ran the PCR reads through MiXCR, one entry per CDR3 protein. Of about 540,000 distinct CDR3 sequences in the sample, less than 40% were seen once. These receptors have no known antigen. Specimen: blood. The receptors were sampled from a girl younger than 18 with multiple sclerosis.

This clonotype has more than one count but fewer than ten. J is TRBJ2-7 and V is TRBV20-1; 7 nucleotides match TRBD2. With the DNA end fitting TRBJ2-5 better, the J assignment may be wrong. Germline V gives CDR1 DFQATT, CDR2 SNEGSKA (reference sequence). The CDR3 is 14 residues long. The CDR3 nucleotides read TGCAGTGCTAGAGAAGGACTAGTACTGAAGACCCAGTACTTC. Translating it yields CSAREGLVLKTQYF.

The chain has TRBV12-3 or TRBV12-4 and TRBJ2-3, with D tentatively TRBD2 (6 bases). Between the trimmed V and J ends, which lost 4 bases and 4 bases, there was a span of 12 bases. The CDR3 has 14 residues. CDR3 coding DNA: TGTGCCAGCAGTTCACCGGGACTCCCAGATACGCAGTATTTT. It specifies CASSSPGLPDTQYF.

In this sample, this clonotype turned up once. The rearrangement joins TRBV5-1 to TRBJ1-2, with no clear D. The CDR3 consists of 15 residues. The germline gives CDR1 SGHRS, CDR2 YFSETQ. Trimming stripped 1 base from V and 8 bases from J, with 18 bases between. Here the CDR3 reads CASSLFGDYVVGYTF. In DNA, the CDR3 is TGCGCCAGCAGCTTGTTCGGTGACTATGTGGTCGGCTACACCTTC.

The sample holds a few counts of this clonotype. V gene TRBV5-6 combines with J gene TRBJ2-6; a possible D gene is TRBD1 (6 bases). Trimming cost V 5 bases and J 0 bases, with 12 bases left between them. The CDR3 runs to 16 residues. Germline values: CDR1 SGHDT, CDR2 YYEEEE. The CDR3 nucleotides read TGTGCCAGCAGTAAAGGGGGTCTCTCTGGGGCCAACGTCCTGACTTTC. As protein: CASSKGGLSGANVLTF. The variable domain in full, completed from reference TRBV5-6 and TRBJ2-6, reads DAGVTQSPTHLIKTRGQQVTLRCSPKSGHDTVSWYQQALGQGPQFIFQYYEEEERQRGNFPDRFSGHQFPNYSSELNVNALLLGDSALYLCASSKGGLSGANVLTFGAGSRLTVL.

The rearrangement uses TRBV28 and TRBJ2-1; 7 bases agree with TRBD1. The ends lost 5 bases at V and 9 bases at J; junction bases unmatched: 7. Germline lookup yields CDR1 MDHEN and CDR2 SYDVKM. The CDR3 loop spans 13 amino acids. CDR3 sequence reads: CASSDRQGVEQFF. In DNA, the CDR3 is TGTGCCAGCAGTGACCGGCAGGGGGTTGAGCAGTTCTTC.

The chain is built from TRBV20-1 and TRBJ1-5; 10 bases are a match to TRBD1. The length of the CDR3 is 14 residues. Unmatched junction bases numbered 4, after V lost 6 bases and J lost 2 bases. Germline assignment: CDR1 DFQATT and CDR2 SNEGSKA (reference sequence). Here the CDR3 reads CSARQGARNQPQHF. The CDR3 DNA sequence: TGCAGTGCCCGACAGGGGGCTCGCAATCAGCCCCAGCATTTT.

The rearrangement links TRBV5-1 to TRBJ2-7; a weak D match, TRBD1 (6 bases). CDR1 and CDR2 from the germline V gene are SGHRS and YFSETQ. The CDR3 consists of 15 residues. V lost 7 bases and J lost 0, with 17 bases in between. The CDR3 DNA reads TGCGCCAGCGGCCAGGTGGGGGACACCTCCTACGAGCAGTACTTC. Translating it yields CASGQVGDTSYEQYF. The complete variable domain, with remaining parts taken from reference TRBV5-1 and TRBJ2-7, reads KAGVTQTPRYLIKTRGQQVTLSCSPISGHRSVSWYQQTPGQGLQFLFEYFSETQRNKGNFPGRFSGRQFSNSRSEMNVSTLELGDSALYLCASGQVGDTSYEQYFGPGTRLTVT.

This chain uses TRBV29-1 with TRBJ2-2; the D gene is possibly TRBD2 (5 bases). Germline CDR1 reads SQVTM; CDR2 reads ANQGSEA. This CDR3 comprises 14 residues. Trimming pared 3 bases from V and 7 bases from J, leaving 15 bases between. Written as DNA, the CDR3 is TGCAGCGTTGATCCTGGACTGTTTGGCGGGGAGCTGTTTTTT. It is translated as CSVDPGLFGGELFF.